This TCR beta chain was profiled in a study of blood T cells in healthy people across ages. This clonotype was seen a handful of times. Its antigen remains unknown. A second about 7 to 12 cycle PCR used barcoded and J-beta primers. TCRdb re-analysed the 5' RACE reads in MiXCR, keeping a single row per CDR3 protein. The sample consists of 1,800,000 or so distinct CDR3 sequences, about two fifths of them appearing once. Study-wide results and caveats: A roughly linear age-dependent decrease characterized TCR beta diversity per million T cells. Estimates of total diversity, which came from one million sequenced T cells, were considered to be underestimates.

CDR1 SGDLS and CDR2 YYNGEE come from the germline V gene. The V and J ends lost 4 bases and 8 bases respectively, with 19 bases between them. The CDR3 length is 15 residues. The gene calls are TRBV9 and TRBJ2-1, with D perhaps matching TRBD1 (6 bases). Sequences were obtained from blood. The source of this sequence is a human donor in good health. CDR3 sequence reads: CASSPGFGGVDEQFF. CDR3 nucleotides: TGTGCCAGCAGCCCTGGCTTTGGGGGCGTCGATGAGCAGTTCTTC.